A single sample gave rise to the 31 T cell receptor beta chains below, sequenced in a study of spatial heterogeneity in lung cancer. Time point specified: sample taken at primary tumor resection. Study observations and caveats: Within tumors, counts of expanded alpha and beta TCRs tracked tumor mutation counts.

TCRdb itself ran the 5' RACE reads through MiXCR, one entry per CDR3 protein. The table records 6,800 or so distinct CDR3 sequences, about 7% of them present only once. These receptors have no known antigen. Sample: lung tumor tissue, taken at surgery. These receptors were obtained from a male donor with early-stage non-small cell lung cancer.

V is TRBV7-2 and J is TRBJ2-1, with 10 bases aligning to TRBD2. Germline CDR1 SGHTA, CDR2 FQGNSA. Trimming took 5 bases from V and 5 from J; bases not matched to a gene: 12. The CDR3 has 17 residues. The CDR3 coding sequence is TGTGCCAGCAGCCAACCTTTAGCGGGAGGAACTAACAATGAGCAGTTCTTC. It yields the protein CASSQPLAGGTNNEQFF.

Many counts were recorded for this clonotype. The gene calls are TRBV9 and TRBJ1-1, with TRBD1 matching over 7 bases. Trimming cost V 6 bases and J 1 base; bases outside gene matches: 6. Germline CDR1 SGDLS, CDR2 YYNGEE. This CDR3 has 14 amino acids. CDR3 sequence: CASNRGRENTEAFF. The CDR3 DNA follows: TGTGCCAGCAACAGGGGAAGGGAGAACACTGAAGCTTTCTTT.

This clonotype was counted a few times. This chain links TRBV7-9 with TRBJ2-1; no clear D gene. V was trimmed by 1 base and J by 10 bases, leaving 17 bases between them. The CDR3 has 15 amino acids. Germline loops: CDR1 SEHNR, CDR2 FQNEAQ (reference sequence). CDR3 loop: CASSLGPGPVREQFF. The CDR3 bases are TGTGCCAGCAGCTTAGGGCCAGGCCCAGTGAGGGAGCAGTTCTTC.

This clonotype came up many times. V and J are TRBV6-6 and TRBJ1-2; 9 nucleotides agree with TRBD1. This CDR3 region has 14 residues. V lost 7 bases, J lost 8 bases, and 11 bases stayed unmatched. The V gene's germline CDR1 is MNHNY and CDR2 SVGAGI (reference sequence). The CDR3 sequence: CASIEVQGAAGYTF. In DNA form, the CDR3 reads TGTGCCAGCATCGAGGTACAGGGGGCCGCCGGCTACACCTTC.

In its sample, this clonotype was seen many times. The gene calls are TRBV7-2 and TRBJ2-5; D assignment may be TRBD1 or TRBD2 (5 bases each). V shed 5 bases and J shed 4 bases, with 17 bases lying between them. Germline values: CDR1 SGHTA, CDR2 FQGNSA. The CDR3 spans 15 residues. CDR3 amino acids: CASSREGLGGETQYF. CDR3 nucleotides: TGTGCCAGCAGCCGAGAAGGACTTGGGGGAGAGACCCAGTACTTC.

This clonotype is labeled medium-sized. This chain links TRBV5-1 with TRBJ2-1; a possible D gene is TRBD1 (5 bases). The CDR3 is made up of 13 amino acids. The germline V and J ends were trimmed by 0 bases and 10 bases, with 11 bases remaining between them. Per germline, CDR1 SGHRS and CDR2 YFSETQ. The CDR3 region is CASSLGTFGEQFF. The CDR3 DNA is TGCGCCAGCAGCTTGGGGACATTCGGGGAGCAGTTCTTC.

This clonotype is categorized as medium-sized. The J gene is TRBJ2-7, the V gene TRBV7-9; D gene unclear. The V end lost 5 bases, the J end lost 7 bases, and 12 bases lay between the germline ends. In germline, CDR1 is SEHNR, CDR2 FQNEAQ (reference sequence). The CDR3 extends over 12 amino acids. The DNA for the CDR3 is TGTGCCAGCAGCGTAGACACCATGGAGCAGTACTTC. This translates into CASSVDTMEQYF.

This clonotype is judged medium-sized. V and J are TRBV6-2 or TRBV6-3 and TRBJ2-1, with D possibly being TRBD2 (5 bases). This CDR3 contains 12 residues. V was pared by 5 bases and J by 9 bases, with 11 bases between. Germline V gene data show CDR1 as MNHEY and CDR2 as SVGEGT. The CDR3 region is CASSPLAGEQFF. CDR3 sequence (DNA): TGTGCCAGCAGTCCCCTAGCAGGTGAGCAGTTCTTC.

This clonotype ranks as medium-sized. The V call is TRBV9, the J call TRBJ2-1; TRBD2 aligns across 10 bases. The CDR3 covers 17 residues. J was trimmed by 8 bases and V by 3 bases; bases with no gene match: 14. Germline V lookup: CDR1 SGDLS, CDR2 YYNGEE. The CDR3 nucleotides read TGTGCCAGCAGCGGACAGGCCCTAGCGGGAGCAAACGATGAGCAGTTCTTC. Protein sequence: CASSGQALAGANDEQFF.

Judged by abundance, this clonotype is medium-sized. The chain couples TRBV5-1 to TRBJ2-1, with 9 nucleotides matching TRBD2. The trim removed 4 bases at V and 6 bases at J, leaving 8 bases unmatched. This CDR3 has 15 residues. Looked up from germline, CDR1 is SGHRS and CDR2 is YFSETQ. In nucleotides, the CDR3 is TGCGCCAGCAGCGATAGCACTAGCGGGCCCAATGAGCAGTTCTTC. Translation gives CASSDSTSGPNEQFF.

This clonotype was seen ten or more times. The V gene is TRBV7-2, the J gene TRBJ2-3; D may be TRBD2 (6 bases). Trimming removed 11 bases at V and 1 base at J, with 13 bases between. The CDR3 runs 13 residues. Germline loops: CDR1 SGHTA, CDR2 FQGNSA. CDR3 bases: TGTGCCGCGGGGCTAACTCGCACAGATACGCAGTATTTT. Amino acids: CAAGLTRTDTQYF.

This clonotype was seen ten or more times. The chain uses TRBV6-6 and TRBJ2-3, with TRBD1 identical over 7 bases. The junction had 7 bases not matched to a gene; V was cut back by 6 bases and J by 1 base. The germline gives CDR1 MNHNY, CDR2 SVGAGI (reference sequence). This CDR3 is built from 15 residues. Here the CDR3 reads CASRSLGTGTDTQYF. The CDR3 DNA is TGTGCCAGCAGGTCCCTGGGGACAGGCACAGATACGCAGTATTTT.

The sample holds many counts of this clonotype. V is TRBV7-2 and J is TRBJ2-5; D is undetermined. The ends were cut back, 2 bases at V and 1 base at J, with 5 bases in the middle. CDR1 and CDR2 from the germline V gene are SGHTA and FQGNSA. The CDR3 covers 13 residues. The CDR3 nucleotides read TGTGCCAGCAGCTTATACATCCAAGAGACCCAGTACTTC. It codes for CASSLYIQETQYF.

In its sample, this clonotype is medium-sized. The chain couples TRBV28 to TRBJ2-1, with D possibly TRBD2 on 5 matching bases. Germline CDR1 is MDHEN and CDR2 is SYDVKM. V was pared by 3 bases and J by 7 bases, with 10 bases between. CDR3 length equals 13 residues. The CDR3 region is CASSFEGGNEQFF. DNA for the CDR3: TGTGCCAGCAGTTTTGAGGGTGGTAATGAGCAGTTCTTC.

The chain carries TRBV5-1 and TRBJ1-2; no firm D call. This CDR3 contains 14 residues. Germline lookup yields CDR1 SGHRS and CDR2 YFSETQ. With 4 bases removed from V and 4 bases from J, the gap between germline ends came to 14 bases. The CDR3 loop is CASSEQRDPYGYTF. As DNA, the CDR3 is TGCGCCAGCAGCGAGCAACGAGACCCCTATGGCTACACCTTC.

This clonotype was found a few times. V is TRBV9 and J is TRBJ2-5, with TRBD2 identical over 12 bases. Germline CDR1 reads SGDLS; CDR2 reads YYNGEE. The CDR3 totals 15 residues. J was trimmed by 3 bases and V by 4 bases; bases with no gene match: 4. CDR3 sequence: CASSLLAGGEETQYF. DNA for the CDR3: TGTGCCAGCAGCCTCCTAGCGGGAGGGGAAGAGACCCAGTACTTC.

This clonotype is judged medium-sized. The chain uses TRBV12-3 or TRBV12-4 and TRBJ2-3; D perhaps matches TRBD2 (6 bases). V was pared by 5 bases and J by 0 bases, with 9 bases between. CDR3 length equals 14 residues. The DNA of the CDR3 is TGTGCCAGCAGTCCGGGACTCAGCACAGATACGCAGTATTTT. This translates into CASSPGLSTDTQYF.

This clonotype is labeled as medium-sized. The rearrangement links TRBV18 to TRBJ2-7, with 12 bases aligning to TRBD1. With V trimmed by 1 base and J by 3 bases, 4 bases remained unmatched. Germline CDR1 is KGHSH and CDR2 is LQKENI. The CDR3 runs to 16 residues. In DNA form, the CDR3 reads TGTGCCAGCTCACCACGGGGGACAGGGGGCCTCTACGAGCAGTACTTC. This gives the protein CASSPRGTGGLYEQYF.

This clonotype was recorded many times. The chain combines TRBV6-5 with TRBJ2-5, with D tentatively TRBD2 (6 bases). The CDR3 consists of 14 residues. Trimming pared 5 bases from V and 2 bases from J, leaving 12 bases between. CDR1 MNHEY and CDR2 SVGAGI come from the germline V gene. The CDR3 coding sequence is TGTGCCAGCAGTCGGGAGCCGGTGCAAGAGACCCAGTACTTC. It encodes CASSREPVQETQYF.

The table lists this clonotype with many counts. The V gene is TRBV2, the J gene TRBJ2-7; 8 nucleotides match TRBD1. V trimming: 8 bases; J trimming: 3 bases; junction bases outside the gene matches: 0. Germline V lookup: CDR1 SNHLY, CDR2 FYNNEI. The CDR3 runs to 11 residues. The CDR3 spells CASDRGYEQYF. The CDR3 DNA is TGTGCCAGCGACAGGGGCTACGAGCAGTACTTC.

There are many counts of this clonotype. This chain connects TRBV10-3 to TRBJ2-1; the D call may be TRBD1 or TRBD2 (5 bases each). The CDR3 runs 13 residues. Germline CDR1 and CDR2: ENHRY and SYGVKD. V shed 7 bases and J shed 10 bases, with 17 bases lying between them. The CDR3 region has the DNA TGTGCCATCAAGCCCGGGACCCCCGGCGAGCAGTTCTTC. This gives the protein CAIKPGTPGEQFF.

The chain couples TRBV6-1 to TRBJ1-5; 10 bases match TRBD1. The length of the CDR3 is 16 residues. The germline gives CDR1 MNHNS, CDR2 SASEGT. V was clipped by 8 bases and J by 2 bases; unmatched bases: 9. The chain's CDR3 is CASPPPDRGCNQPQHF. The CDR3 nucleotides are TGTGCCAGCCCTCCCCCGGACAGGGGGTGCAATCAGCCCCAGCATTTT.

In its sample, this clonotype was seen a few times. The chain employs TRBV6-6 and TRBJ2-1; D gene unclear. This CDR3 spans 12 amino acids. Germline CDR1 and CDR2: MNHNY and SVGAGI (reference sequence). The ends were cut back, 6 bases at V and 9 bases at J, with 12 bases in the middle. The CDR3 DNA follows: TGTGCCAGCAGCTCCGCCCGGACTGAGCAGTTCTTC. It yields the protein CASSSARTEQFF.

This clonotype was detected ten times or more. This chain joins TRBV20-1 and TRBJ1-1, with 7 bases fitting TRBD1. The CDR3 is 14 amino acids. The V and J ends lost 0 bases and 6 bases, in that order; junction bases with no gene match: 7. The germline V gene has CDR1 DFQATT and CDR2 SNEGSKA (reference sequence). CDR3 sequence (DNA): TGCAGTGCTAGAGAACAGGGGAGGTGGGCTGAAGCTTTCTTT. Protein product: CSAREQGRWAEAFF.

Judged by abundance, this clonotype is medium-sized (0.01 to 0.1%). The gene calls are TRBV28 and TRBJ2-7; 9 bases map to TRBD2. Germline V gene lookup returns CDR1 MDHEN and CDR2 SYDVKM. The CDR3 is 11 amino acids. This CDR3 reads CASGSPYEQYF. The CDR3 DNA reads TGTGCTAGCGGGAGCCCTTACGAGCAGTACTTC.

The gene calls are TRBV6-1 and TRBJ2-7, with TRBD1 as a possible D gene (6 bases). Germline V gene lookup returns CDR1 MNHNS and CDR2 SASEGT. This CDR3 region has 16 residues. Trimming removed 4 bases from V and 0 bases from J, with 16 bases in between. CDR3 sequence (DNA): TGTGCCAGCAGTGGAATACGACAGGTAGGCTCCTACGAGCAGTACTTC. It specifies CASSGIRQVGSYEQYF.

For this clonotype: A much larger clone lies one base from this, so it may be a read error. Given the absence of the conserved phenylalanine or tryptophan at the CDR3 end, a read error is likely. V and J are TRBV2 and TRBJ2-3, with unresolved D. Germline V CDR1 and CDR2: SNHLY, FYNNEI. Trimming took 5 bases from V and 5 from J, leaving 5 bases between them. The CDR3 totals 11 residues. The CDR3 sequence is CASSYGDTQYI. CDR3 sequence (DNA): TGTGCCAGCAGTTATGGAGATACGCAGTATATT.

This clonotype is labeled medium-sized. The rearrangement links TRBV7-2 to TRBJ2-7; TRBD2 aligns across 10 bases. The CDR3 spans 15 residues. V lost 2 bases and J lost 5; bases outside the gene matches: 6. Germline V gene lookup returns CDR1 SGHTA and CDR2 FQGNSA. CDR3 DNA sequence: TGTGCCAGCAGCTTACTAGCGGGAGATCCCCACGAGCAGTACTTC. This codes for CASSLLAGDPHEQYF.

This clonotype was counted a few times. One junction end does not reproduce the germline sequence, and a read error may be involved. The chain couples TRBV20-1 to TRBJ2-2, with 7 bases that match TRBD1. Looked up from germline, CDR1 is DFQATT and CDR2 is SNEGSKA (reference sequence). The CDR3 has 12 amino acids. As DNA, the CDR3 is TGCAGTGCTGGGACAGCCACCGGGGAGCTGGTTTTT. Translation gives CSAGTATGELVF.

This clonotype was seen repeatedly, ten times or more. The V gene is TRBV7-6, the J gene TRBJ2-7; weak D call: TRBD1 (6 bases). V was cut by 5 bases and J by 6 bases, with 17 bases left in between. The CDR3 runs 14 residues. CDR1 and CDR2 from the germline V gene are SGHVS and FNYEAQ. This CDR3 is CASSAGTGSGEQYF. In nucleotides, the CDR3 is TGTGCCAGCAGCGCTGGAACAGGGTCGGGCGAGCAGTACTTC.

By sample fraction, this clonotype is medium-sized. V gene TRBV11-2 combines with J gene TRBJ2-7, with D tentatively TRBD2 (5 bases). CDR3 length equals 15 residues. With 3 bases removed from V and 7 bases from J, the gap between germline ends came to 19 bases. In germline, CDR1 is SGHAT, CDR2 FQNNGV. The chain's CDR3 is CASSFSSPGVYEQYF. The DNA of the CDR3 is TGTGCCAGCAGCTTCTCAAGCCCCGGGGTGTATGAGCAGTACTTC.